A single T cell receptor beta chain is shown here with its context. The antigen is not known. The sample comes from a study of CD8 T cells in Susac syndrome. Study-wide results and caveats: The study's TCR sequencing and HLA analysis covered a relatively small number of individuals, and the study acknowledged this.

The CDR3 spans 13 residues. V dropped 5 bases and J dropped 5 bases, with 12 bases sitting between them. Germline V gives CDR1 SNHLY, CDR2 FYNNEI. The study sequenced TCR beta in blood CD8+ and CD4+ T cells. FACS was used to enrich TEMRA cells, whereas the CD8+ and CD4+ T cells were obtained by negative isolation. RNA was extracted with the RNeasy kit, and a quantity of about 0.5 to 1 ug was reverse transcribed using random hexamers. Amplification of TCR beta CDR3 across 54 Vbeta and 13 Jbeta was performed with immunoSEQ multiplex PCR. MiXCR, applied by TCRdb to the immunoSEQ multiplex PCR reads, yields one record per CDR3 protein. The sample comprises approximately 220,000 distinct CDR3 sequences, 95% of which are singletons, and 0.07% to 0.095% rests with the top ten.

This sequence originates from a human donor with multiple sclerosis. Sample: CD4+ T cells from PBMCs. This chain links TRBV2 with TRBJ1-2; D gene ambiguous. This CDR3 is CASSRAAMYGYTF. The CDR3 region has the DNA TGTGCCAGCAGTCGGGCAGCGATGTATGGCTACACCTTC.